This T cell receptor beta chain was sequenced during a study of cytomegalovirus exposure and HLA in healthy donors (dated by TCRdb to the late 2010s). Regarding the research as a whole: According to a later analysis, one platform produced both the 110 or so validation repertoires and the 730 or so repertoires of the first cohort. The study was designed to test whether signatures of past pathogen exposure could be identified by cataloging public T cell receptors. Besides the first cohort of more than 650 subjects, a separate validation cohort made up of roughly 120 different subjects was used. High-throughput TCR immunosequencing, statistical association of individual TCRs with disease status, and machine learning were combined to predict cytomegalovirus infection status. Overall study results and their limits: The validation cohort had no HLA typing available for a later analysis, so co-occurrence within that cohort was assessed over all 120 or so repertoires. The classifier was reported to diagnose cytomegalovirus status with high specificity and sensitivity in both the original cohort and the validation cohort. Subsequent analysis determined that TCRs grouped into clusters in the first cohort also showed a tendency toward co-occurrence across the 120 or so validation repertoires, and approximately 94% of cluster scores exceeded 0. Most TCR sequences were observed very rarely across donors, whereas some public TCRs were present in many individuals. The authors suggested that the approach could potentially be generalized to other disease states and immunological phenotypes. In the study, 150 to 200 TCR beta chains were listed as associated with cytomegalovirus. A few of the identified cytomegalovirus-associated TCR beta chains were confirmed in vitro to be specific for cytomegalovirus antigens.

Library preparation employed the immunoSEQ multiplex PCR assay. As for the original processing: A statistical classification framework was built to diagnose cytomegalovirus status from the catalog of TCR beta chain sequences. This immuneACCESS table, as held by TCRdb, lists in-frame sequences with V and J called but not all clones. Of the missing ones, under half trace to an unresolved V gene in checked studies; the others have no known cause. Clonal size and the V and J genes are those of that table, whereas D and trimming came from the DNA. Recorded for this sample are fewer than 150,000 clones; almost 90% of them occurred a single time. Jointly, the top ten make up approximately 7.5% of the sample. The donors were included in the validation cohort of around 120 subjects, a group kept apart from the roughly 730-subject first cohort. The CDR3 starts with the cysteine, ends with the phenylalanine, and has 12 residues. Solely the CDR3 DNA is kept, with 36 bases framed from the first base. Based on the germline V gene, the CDR1 and CDR2 sequences are SGHDT and YYEEEE. V and J are truncated by 5 bases and 6 bases respectively, leaving an intervening sequence of 6 bases.

This clone has just one count. No cognate antigen has been identified for it. No base quality information exists; no much larger clone differs at one position. This clonotype was obtained from a woman aged 18-29 years in good health and CMV-seropositive. In this chain, TRBV5-6 is recombined with TRBJ1-6; the D gene assignment is ambiguous. Material for sequencing was PBMCs. The nucleotide sequence is TGTGCCAGCAGTCTCCCTAATTCACCCCTCCACTTT. Translated, it reads CASSLPNSPLHF.